This T cell receptor beta chain originates from a study of spatial heterogeneity in lung cancer. This CDR3 has 15 amino acids. The V gene end was trimmed by 6 bases and the J gene end by 5 bases; junction bases not matched to a gene: 6. Germline assignment: CDR1 MNHEY and CDR2 SVGEGT. One entry per CDR3 protein results from TCRdb running MiXCR on the 5' RACE reads. The sample consists of more than 9,000 distinct CDR3 sequences, approximately 8.6% of them appearing once. Time point meaning: sample taken at primary tumor resection. Researchers sequenced whole RNA taken from tumor, nontumor lung or frozen PBMC without sorting.

The J gene is TRBJ2-5, the V gene TRBV6-2 or TRBV6-3; 13 nucleotides match TRBD2. The clonotype was recovered from a male donor with early-stage non-small cell lung cancer. The sample here was PBMCs, taken at surgery. CDR3 DNA: TGTGCCAGCAGCTGGACTAGCGGGGGAGATGAGACCCAGTACTTC. Translated: CASSWTSGGDETQYF.